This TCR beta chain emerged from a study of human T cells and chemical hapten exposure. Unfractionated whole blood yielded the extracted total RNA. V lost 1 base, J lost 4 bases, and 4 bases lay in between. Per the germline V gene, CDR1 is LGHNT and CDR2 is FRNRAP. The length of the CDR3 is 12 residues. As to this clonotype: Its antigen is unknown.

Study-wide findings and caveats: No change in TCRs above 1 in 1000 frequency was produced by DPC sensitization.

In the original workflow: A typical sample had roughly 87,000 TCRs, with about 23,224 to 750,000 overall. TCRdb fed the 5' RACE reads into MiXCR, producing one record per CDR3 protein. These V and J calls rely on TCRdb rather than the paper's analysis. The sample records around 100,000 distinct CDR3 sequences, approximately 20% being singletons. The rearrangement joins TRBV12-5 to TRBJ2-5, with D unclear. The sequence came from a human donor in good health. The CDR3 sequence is CASGLEGETQYF. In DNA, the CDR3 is TGTGCTAGTGGTTTGGAAGGAGAGACCCAGTACTTC. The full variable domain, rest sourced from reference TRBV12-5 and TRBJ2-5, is DARVTQTPRHKVTEMGQEVTMRCQPILGHNTVFWYRQTMMQGLELLAYFRNRAPLDDSGMPKDRFSAEMPDATLATLKIQPSEPRDSAVYFCASGLEGETQYFGPGTRLLVL.